The 25 T cell receptor beta chains presented below share a single source sample, sequenced in a study of blood T cell repertoires in COVID-19. The method was immunoSEQ multiplex PCR; TCRdb's version includes in-frame clones alone and lacks a portion of them. The data contain a few hundred thousand clones, approximately 90% of them singletons. Sequenced: PBMCs or T cells enriched from blood (not recorded which). These receptors came from a woman aged 40 to 50 who had recovered from COVID-19.

The rearrangement uses TRBV3-1 (or the pseudogene TRBV3-2) and TRBJ2-6; D may be TRBD1 (5 bases). This CDR3 has 14 residues. Germline CDR1 is LGHDT and CDR2 is YNNKEL (reference sequence). The V and J ends lost 6 bases and 2 bases respectively, with 8 bases between them. In DNA, the CDR3 is TGTGCCAGCAGTGCCAGGGCTGGGGCCAACGTCCTGACTTTC. Protein: CASSARAGANVLTF.

This chain uses TRBV28 with TRBJ2-1; perhaps TRBD2 as D (5 bases). V was pared by 2 bases and J by 9 bases, with 17 bases between. Germline CDR1 is MDHEN and CDR2 is SYDVKM. The CDR3 loop spans 15 amino acids. This CDR3 reads CASSLGIGVGGEQFF. CDR3 nucleotide sequence: TGTGCCAGCAGTTTAGGGATCGGGGTGGGTGGTGAGCAGTTCTTC.

This clone appeared a few times. J is TRBJ1-1 and V is TRBV28; D might be TRBD1 (5 bases). This CDR3 region has 11 residues. CDR1 and CDR2 (germline): MDHEN, SYDVKM. V shed 3 bases and J shed 10 bases, with 9 bases lying between them. The CDR3 nucleotides read TGTGCCAGCAGTTTCTTGGGGCGAGCTTTCTTT. Protein: CASSFLGRAFF.

This chain links TRBV19 with TRBJ2-1; 10 positions agree with TRBD1. CDR1 and CDR2 from the germline V gene are LNHDA and SQIVND (reference sequence). The V segment lost 8 bases and the J segment 7 bases; nucleotides outside the gene matches: 11. The CDR3 loop spans 15 amino acids. CDR3 sequence reads: CASQDRDRGGNEQFF. Here the CDR3 DNA reads TGTGCCAGTCAGGACCGGGACAGGGGTGGGAATGAGCAGTTCTTC.

Remarks on this clone: One junction end disagrees with the germline gene, perhaps due to a read error. J is TRBJ2-7 and V is TRBV3-1 (or the pseudogene TRBV3-2), with 14 bases matching TRBD2. Germline CDR1 and CDR2: LGHDT and YNNKEL (reference sequence). This CDR3 has 14 amino acids. CDR3 DNA sequence: TGTGCCAGCAGCTCAGGGACTAGCGGGAGCAGGGAGGACTTC. This translates into CASSSGTSGSREDF.

On this clone: Because the CDR3 is missing its conserved closing phenylalanine or tryptophan, this is likely a read error. No DNA is shown, since the ends of the CDR3 on it are uncertain; the CDR3 is the one TCRdb lists. The chain uses TRBV3-1 (or the pseudogene TRBV3-2) and TRBJ1-1; the table gives TRBD1 as D, unverified against the DNA. Looked up from germline, CDR1 is LGHDT and CDR2 is YNNKEL (reference sequence). The CDR3 length is 12 residues, termini included. The CDR3 sequence: CASSQVPGHVEI.

This clone was seen once. CDR3 region: CASSHPGLDTHEQYF. CDR3 coding DNA: TGTGCCAGCAGTCATCCGGGACTAGACACCCACGAGCAGTACTTC. The chain recombines TRBV5-4 with TRBJ2-7; 8 bases agree with TRBD2. The CDR3 has 15 amino acids. V was clipped by 5 bases and J by 5 bases; unmatched bases: 12. The germline V gene has CDR1 SGHNT and CDR2 YYREEE (reference sequence).

The V gene is TRBV28, the J gene TRBJ2-7; D possibly corresponds to TRBD1 (5 bases). Germline CDR1 MDHEN, CDR2 SYDVKM. V was shortened by 8 bases and J by 2 bases, with 10 bases between the two germline ends. This CDR3 spans 12 amino acids. The CDR3 nucleotides are TGTGCCAGCTCTGACAGTACCTACGAGCAGTACTTC. Translating gives CASSDSTYEQYF.

This clone has more than one count but fewer than ten. J is TRBJ1-6 and V is TRBV29-1, with 8 bases aligning to TRBD1. This CDR3 comprises 14 residues. Germline V gene lookup returns CDR1 SQVTM and CDR2 ANQGSEA. V lost 5 bases and J lost 6; bases outside the gene matches: 6. CDR3 sequence: CSVSQGAANSPLHF. The CDR3 coding sequence is TGCAGCGTTTCTCAGGGGGCGGCTAATTCACCCCTCCACTTT.

The chain has TRBV10-3 and TRBJ1-2; 9 positions agree with TRBD1. V trimming: 0 bases; J trimming: 7 bases; junction bases outside the gene matches: 6. Per germline, CDR1 ENHRY and CDR2 SYGVKD. This CDR3 contains 15 residues. CDR3 protein: CAISESSGTGSGYTF. CDR3 coding DNA: TGTGCCATCAGTGAGTCTTCCGGGACAGGGTCTGGCTACACCTTC.

The chain links TRBV28 to TRBJ1-2, with 7 bases that match TRBD1. The length of the CDR3 is 15 residues. The V and J ends lost 3 bases and 8 bases, in that order; junction bases with no gene match: 12. In germline, CDR1 is MDHEN, CDR2 SYDVKM. The CDR3 loop reads CASSFWERQGGGYTF. In DNA, the CDR3 is TGTGCCAGCAGTTTTTGGGAAAGACAGGGCGGAGGCTACACCTTC.

The chain is built from TRBV7-2 and TRBJ1-1; the D is unclear. CDR1 and CDR2 from the germline V gene are SGHTA and FQGNSA. CDR3 size: 13 residues. V was cut by 5 bases and J by 4 bases, with 11 bases left in between. The CDR3 spells CASSLGGSTEAFF. The CDR3 nucleotides are TGTGCCAGCAGCCTGGGCGGGAGCACTGAAGCTTTCTTT. Looking up the rest from reference TRBV7-2 and TRBJ1-1 gives the full variable domain: GAGVSQSPSNKVTEKGKDVELRCDPISGHTALYWYRQSLGQGLEFLIYFQGNSAPDKSGLPSDRFSAERTGGSVSTLTIQRTQQEDSAVYLCASSLGGSTEAFFGQGTRLTVV.

The chain recombines TRBV6-6 with TRBJ2-7; 9 nucleotides align to TRBD2. Losses at the gene ends were 4 bases for V and 5 bases for J; bases not matched to a gene: 6. This CDR3 comprises 14 residues. CDR1 and CDR2 from the germline V gene are MNHNY and SVGAGI (reference sequence). The CDR3 reads CASSSRLADDEQYF. The CDR3 region has the DNA TGTGCCAGCAGTTCCAGACTAGCGGATGACGAGCAGTACTTC.

The chain uses TRBV7-3 and TRBJ2-5; D ambiguous. Germline lookup yields CDR1 SGHTA and CDR2 FQGTGA. Trimming cost V 2 bases and J 2 bases, with 9 bases left between them. The CDR3 is 14 residues long. Here the CDR3 reads CASSLLGPQETQYF. CDR3 nucleotide sequence: TGTGCCAGCAGCTTATTGGGCCCTCAAGAGACCCAGTACTTC.

The chain carries TRBV7-9 and TRBJ2-5; D gene uncertain. The CDR3 is 14 amino acids. V lost 1 base and J 4 bases, leaving 10 bases between the germline ends. CDR1 SEHNR and CDR2 FQNEAQ come from the germline V gene (reference sequence). The CDR3 bases are TGTGCCAGCAGCTTAGGCGGCCCGAGAGAGACCCAGTACTTC. Protein product: CASSLGGPRETQYF.

This clone was detected once. The chain recombines TRBV6-5 with TRBJ1-1; the match to TRBD1 covers 9 bases. V was clipped by 3 bases and J by 7 bases; unmatched bases: 9. Germline CDR1 is MNHEY and CDR2 is SVGAGI. There are 15 residues in the CDR3. CDR3 protein: CASSYGGQGTGEAFF. For the CDR3, the DNA is TGTGCCAGCAGTTATGGCGGACAGGGGACGGGTGAAGCTTTCTTT.

CDR3 protein: CAWSGGYSPLHF. The CDR3 DNA reads TGTGCCTGGTCAGGGGGATACTCACCCCTCCACTTT. The genes are TRBV30 and TRBJ1-6; 7 bases align to TRBD1. The CDR3 covers 12 residues. The germline gives CDR1 GTSNPN, CDR2 SVGIG (reference sequence). The J segment lost 10 bases and the V segment lost 5 bases, leaving 5 bases of the junction unmatched. Supplemented by reference TRBV30 and TRBJ1-6, the full variable domain reads SQTIHQWPATLVQPVGSPLSLECTVEGTSNPNLYWYRQAAGRGLQLLFYSVGIGQISSEVPQNLSASRPQDRQFILSSKKLLLSDSGFYLCAWSGGYSPLHFGNGTRLTVT.

The CDR3 bases are TGTGCCAGCAGTCCGGGACAGGCGTACACTGAAGCTTTCTTT. Its translation is CASSPGQAYTEAFF. V usage is TRBV27 and J usage is TRBJ1-1, with 8 bases matching TRBD1. Per the germline V gene, CDR1 is MNHEY and CDR2 is SMNVEV (reference sequence). The junction had 5 bases not matched to a gene; V was cut back by 5 bases and J by 3 bases. The CDR3 contains 14 residues.

V gene TRBV19 combines with J gene TRBJ1-4; tentative D call: TRBD1 (6 bases). There are 14 residues in the CDR3. In germline, CDR1 is LNHDA, CDR2 SQIVND (reference sequence). The V and J ends lost 0 bases and 7 bases respectively, with 9 bases between them. CDR3 protein: CASSIDGGAEKLFF. The CDR3 nucleotides are TGTGCCAGTAGTATAGACGGGGGGGCTGAAAAACTGTTTTTT.

This chain joins TRBV9 and TRBJ2-1; the match to TRBD2 covers 8 bases. The CDR3 length is 15 residues. Trimming at V came to 1 base and at J to 5 bases, leaving 5 bases not matched to a gene. Germline CDR1 SGDLS, CDR2 YYNGEE. The CDR3 region has the DNA TGTGCCAGCAGCGTATACGGGAGGGCCAACAATGAGCAGTTCTTC. Translating gives CASSVYGRANNEQFF.

This clone was recorded once. The chain carries TRBV5-1 and TRBJ2-7; 13 bases match TRBD2. The CDR3 runs 16 residues. After removal of 4 bases from V and 5 bases from J, the junction contained 9 bases not matched to a gene. Germline V lookup: CDR1 SGHRS, CDR2 YFSETQ. The CDR3: CASSQLAGGAGDEQYF. The CDR3 nucleotides are TGCGCCAGCAGCCAACTAGCGGGAGGGGCGGGGGACGAGCAGTACTTC.

The chain is built from TRBV3-1 (or the pseudogene TRBV3-2) and TRBJ2-4; weak D call: TRBD1 (5 bases). CDR1 LGHDT and CDR2 YNNKEL come from the germline V gene (reference sequence). The CDR3 loop spans 15 amino acids. Deletions cut 2 bases from V and 4 bases from J, with 12 bases between. The CDR3: CASSQTLGLKNIQYF. CDR3 DNA: TGTGCCAGCAGCCAAACCTTGGGGCTGAAAAACATTCAGTACTTC.

This chain joins TRBV7-2 and TRBJ1-4, with TRBD1 matching 8 bases. The CDR3 has 15 amino acids. The V segment lost 5 bases and the J segment 3 bases; nucleotides outside the gene matches: 5. Germline-derived CDR1 and CDR2 are SGHTA and FQGNSA. The CDR3, as DNA: TGTGCCAGCAGCCCGGACAGGGATGCTAATGAAAAACTGTTTTTT. Its translation: CASSPDRDANEKLFF.

This clone was picked up a small number of times. The chain carries TRBV28 and TRBJ2-7; a weak D match, TRBD1 (5 bases). V shed 7 bases and J shed 6 bases, with 16 bases lying between them. CDR1 and CDR2 from the germline V gene are MDHEN and SYDVKM. This CDR3 comprises 13 residues. This CDR3 is CASISWAGLEQYF. The CDR3 region has the DNA TGTGCCAGCATCTCATGGGCAGGGCTCGAGCAGTACTTC.

The rearrangement uses TRBV5-1 and TRBJ2-1, with 10 bases identical to TRBD2. CDR1 and CDR2 (germline): SGHRS, YFSETQ. This CDR3 is 20 amino acids long. V lost 4 bases, J lost 4 bases, and 20 bases stayed unmatched. The CDR3 here is CASSLGPRLAGAQEYNEQFF. The CDR3 nucleotides are TGCGCCAGCAGCCTTGGCCCCCGCCTAGCGGGGGCGCAAGAGTACAATGAGCAGTTCTTC.